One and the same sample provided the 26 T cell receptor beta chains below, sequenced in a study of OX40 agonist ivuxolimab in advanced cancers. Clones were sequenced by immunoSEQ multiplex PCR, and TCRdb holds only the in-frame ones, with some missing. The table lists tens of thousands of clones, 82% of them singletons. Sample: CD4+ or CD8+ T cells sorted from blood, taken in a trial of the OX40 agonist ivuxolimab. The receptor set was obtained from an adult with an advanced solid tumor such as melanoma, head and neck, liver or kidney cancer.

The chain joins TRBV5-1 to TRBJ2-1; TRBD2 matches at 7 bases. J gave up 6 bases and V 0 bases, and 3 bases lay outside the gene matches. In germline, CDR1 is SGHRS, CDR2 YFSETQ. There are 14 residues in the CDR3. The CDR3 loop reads CASSLGTSANEQFF. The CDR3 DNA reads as TGCGCCAGCAGCTTGGGGACTAGTGCCAATGAGCAGTTCTTC.

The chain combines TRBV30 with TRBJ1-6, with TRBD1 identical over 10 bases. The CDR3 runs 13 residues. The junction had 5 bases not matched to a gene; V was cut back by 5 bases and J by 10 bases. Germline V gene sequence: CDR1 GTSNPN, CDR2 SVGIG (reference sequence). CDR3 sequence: CAWDRDRGSPLHF. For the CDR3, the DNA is TGTGCCTGGGACCGGGACAGGGGATCACCCCTCCACTTT.

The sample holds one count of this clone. The CDR3 sequence is CASSLLAGAANEQFF. CDR3 nucleotide sequence: TGTGCCAGCAGCCTACTAGCGGGGGCCGCTAATGAGCAGTTCTTC. V is TRBV9 and J is TRBJ2-1; the match to TRBD2 covers 11 bases. Germline CDR1 and CDR2: SGDLS and YYNGEE. V lost 4 bases and J lost 7; bases outside the gene matches: 7. The CDR3 covers 15 residues.

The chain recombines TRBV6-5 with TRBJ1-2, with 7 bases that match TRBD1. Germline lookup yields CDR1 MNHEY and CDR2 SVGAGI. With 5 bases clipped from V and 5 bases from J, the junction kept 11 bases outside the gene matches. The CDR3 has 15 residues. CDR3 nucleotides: TGTGCCAGCAGTCCCCGGCAGGGGGTCGGTTATGGCTACACCTTC. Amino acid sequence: CASSPRQGVGYGYTF.

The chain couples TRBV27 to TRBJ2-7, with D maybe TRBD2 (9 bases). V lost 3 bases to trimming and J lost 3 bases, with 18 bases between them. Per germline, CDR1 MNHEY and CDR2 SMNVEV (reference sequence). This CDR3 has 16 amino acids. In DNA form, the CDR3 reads TGTGCCAGCAGTTTCCGACAGGGGACTAGCCACTACGAGCAGTACTTC. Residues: CASSFRQGTSHYEQYF.

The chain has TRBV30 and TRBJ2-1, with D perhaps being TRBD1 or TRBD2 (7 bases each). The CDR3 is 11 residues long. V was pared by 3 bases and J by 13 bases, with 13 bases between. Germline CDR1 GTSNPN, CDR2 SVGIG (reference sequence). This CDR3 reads CAWSAGGDQFF. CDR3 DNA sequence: TGTGCCTGGAGCGCAGGGGGGGACCAGTTCTTC. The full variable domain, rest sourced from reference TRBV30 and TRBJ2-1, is SQTIHQWPATLVQPVGSPLSLECTVEGTSNPNLYWYRQAAGRGLQLLFYSVGIGQISSEVPQNLSASRPQDRQFILSSKKLLLSDSGFYLCAWSAGGDQFFGPGTRLTVL.

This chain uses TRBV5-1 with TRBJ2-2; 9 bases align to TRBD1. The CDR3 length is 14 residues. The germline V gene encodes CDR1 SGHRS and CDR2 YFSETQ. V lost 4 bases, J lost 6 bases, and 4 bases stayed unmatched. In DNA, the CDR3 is TGCGCCAGCAGCCCGCGACAGGGGGCCGGGGAGCTGTTTTTT. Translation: CASSPRQGAGELFF.

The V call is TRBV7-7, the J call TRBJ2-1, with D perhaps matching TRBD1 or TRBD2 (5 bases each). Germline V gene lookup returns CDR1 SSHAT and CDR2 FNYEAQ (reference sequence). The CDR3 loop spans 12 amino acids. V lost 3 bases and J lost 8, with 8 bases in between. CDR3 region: CASSFLGHEQFF. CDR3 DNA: TGTGCCAGCAGCTTTTTGGGACATGAGCAGTTCTTC.

DNA for the CDR3: TGTGCCACCACGGTGGGACTAGCGAACACCGGGGAGCTGTTTTTT. It codes for CATTVGLANTGELFF. This chain uses TRBV30 with TRBJ2-2, with TRBD2 identical over 8 bases. The germline V gene has CDR1 GTSNPN and CDR2 SVGIG (reference sequence). V lost 8 bases, J lost 0 bases, and 8 bases stayed unmatched. CDR3 size: 15 residues.

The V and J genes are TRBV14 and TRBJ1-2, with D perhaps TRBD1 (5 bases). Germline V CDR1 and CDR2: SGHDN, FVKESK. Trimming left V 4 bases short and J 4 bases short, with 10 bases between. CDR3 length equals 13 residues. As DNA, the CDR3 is TGTGCCAGCAGCCTGGACGGGACCTATGGCTACACCTTC. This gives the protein CASSLDGTYGYTF. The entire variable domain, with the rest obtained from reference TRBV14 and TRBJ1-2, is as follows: EAGVTQFPSHSVIEKGQTVTLRCDPISGHDNLYWYRRVMGKEIKFLLHFVKESKQDESGMPNNRFLAERTGGTYSTLKVQPAELEDSGVYFCASSLDGTYGYTFGSGTRLTVV.

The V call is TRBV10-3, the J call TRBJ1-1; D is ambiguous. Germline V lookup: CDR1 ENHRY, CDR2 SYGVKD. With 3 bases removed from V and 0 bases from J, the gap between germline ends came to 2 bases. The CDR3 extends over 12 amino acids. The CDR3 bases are TGTGCCATCAGTGACCTGAACACTGAAGCTTTCTTT. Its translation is CAISDLNTEAFF.

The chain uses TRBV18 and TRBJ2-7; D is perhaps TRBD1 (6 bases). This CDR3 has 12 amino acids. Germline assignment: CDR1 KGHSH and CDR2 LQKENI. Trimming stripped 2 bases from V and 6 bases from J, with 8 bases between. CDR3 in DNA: TGTGCCAGCTCACCAGGGGGCTCCGAGCAGTACTTC. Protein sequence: CASSPGGSEQYF.

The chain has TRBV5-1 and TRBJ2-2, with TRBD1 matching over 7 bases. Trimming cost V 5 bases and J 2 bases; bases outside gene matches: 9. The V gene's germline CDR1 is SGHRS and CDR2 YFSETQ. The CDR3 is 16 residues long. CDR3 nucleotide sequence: TGCGCCAGCAGGGCCCCGGGACAGACCAACACCGGGGAGCTGTTTTTT. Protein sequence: CASRAPGQTNTGELFF.

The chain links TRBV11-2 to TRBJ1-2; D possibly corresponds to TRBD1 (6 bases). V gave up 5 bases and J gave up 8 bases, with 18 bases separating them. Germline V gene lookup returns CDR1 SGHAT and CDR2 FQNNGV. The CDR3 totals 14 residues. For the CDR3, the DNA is TGTGCCAGCAGCCCACAGCGGAGGGGGGACGGCTACACCTTC. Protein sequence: CASSPQRRGDGYTF. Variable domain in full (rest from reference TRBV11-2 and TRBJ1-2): EAGVAQSPRYKIIEKRQSVAFWCNPISGHATLYWYQQILGQGPKLLIQFQNNGVVDDSQLPKDRFSAERLKGVDSTLKIQPAKLEDSAVYLCASSPQRRGDGYTFGSGTRLTVV.

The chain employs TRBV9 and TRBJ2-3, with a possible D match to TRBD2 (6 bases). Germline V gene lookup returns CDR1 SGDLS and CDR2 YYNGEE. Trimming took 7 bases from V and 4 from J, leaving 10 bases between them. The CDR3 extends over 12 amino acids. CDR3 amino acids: CASGGIADTQYF. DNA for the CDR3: TGTGCCAGCGGCGGGATCGCAGATACGCAGTATTTT.

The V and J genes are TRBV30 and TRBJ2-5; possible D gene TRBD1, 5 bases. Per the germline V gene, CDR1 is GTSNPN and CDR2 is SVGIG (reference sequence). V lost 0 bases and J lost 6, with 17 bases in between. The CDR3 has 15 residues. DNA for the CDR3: TGTGCCTGGAGTGTACCGTATCCAGGGCTGAAGACCCAGTACTTC. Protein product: CAWSVPYPGLKTQYF.

CDR3 residues: CASSKMTGLTEAFF. CDR3 DNA: TGTGCCAGCAGCAAGATGACGGGGCTCACTGAAGCTTTCTTT. This rearrangement joins TRBV21-1 to TRBJ1-1. TRBV21-1 is a pseudogene. The CDR3 contains 14 residues.

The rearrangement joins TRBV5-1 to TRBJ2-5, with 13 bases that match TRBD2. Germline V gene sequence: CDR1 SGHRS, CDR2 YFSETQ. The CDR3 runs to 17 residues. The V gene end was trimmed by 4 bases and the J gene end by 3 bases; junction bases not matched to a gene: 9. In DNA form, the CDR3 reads TGCGCCAGCAGCGCCTGGACTAGCGGGGGAAGGAAAGAGACCCAGTACTTC. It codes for CASSAWTSGGRKETQYF.

This CDR3 reads CASSRTELYEQYV. CDR3 DNA: TGTGCCAGCAGCCGGACAGAACTATACGAGCAGTACGTC. The V call is TRBV6-5, the J call TRBJ2-7; D perhaps matches TRBD1 (6 bases). Germline CDR1 is MNHEY and CDR2 is SVGAGI. CDR3 length equals 13 residues. Trimming removed 6 bases from V and 4 bases from J, with 13 bases in between.

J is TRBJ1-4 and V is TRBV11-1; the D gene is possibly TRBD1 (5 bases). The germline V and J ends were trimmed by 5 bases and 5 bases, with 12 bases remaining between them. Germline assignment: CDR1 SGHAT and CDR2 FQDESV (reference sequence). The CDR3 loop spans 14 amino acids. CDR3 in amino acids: CASSRDGLNEKLFF. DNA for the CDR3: TGTGCCAGCAGCCGGGACGGCCTCAATGAAAAACTGTTTTTT.

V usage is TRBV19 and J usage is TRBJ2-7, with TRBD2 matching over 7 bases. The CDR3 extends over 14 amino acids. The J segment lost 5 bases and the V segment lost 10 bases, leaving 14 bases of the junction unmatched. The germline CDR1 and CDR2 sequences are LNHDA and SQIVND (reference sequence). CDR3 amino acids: CATTRGRGFDEQYF. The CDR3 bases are TGTGCCACCACAAGAGGGAGGGGCTTCGACGAGCAGTACTTC.

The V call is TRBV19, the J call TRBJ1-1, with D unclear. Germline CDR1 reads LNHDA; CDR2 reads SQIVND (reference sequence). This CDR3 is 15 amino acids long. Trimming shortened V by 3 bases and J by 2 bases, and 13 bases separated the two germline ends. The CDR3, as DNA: TGTGCCAGTAGTATGTGGTCAGCTACAAACACTGAAGCTTTCTTT. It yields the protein CASSMWSATNTEAFF.

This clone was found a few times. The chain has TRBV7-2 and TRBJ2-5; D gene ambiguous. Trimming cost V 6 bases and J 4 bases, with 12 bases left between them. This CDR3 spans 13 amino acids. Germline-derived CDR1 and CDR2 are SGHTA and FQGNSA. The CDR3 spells CASSYNWGETQYF. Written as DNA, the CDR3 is TGTGCCAGCAGTTACAATTGGGGAGAGACCCAGTACTTC. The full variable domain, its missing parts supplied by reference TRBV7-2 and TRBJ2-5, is GAGVSQSPSNKVTEKGKDVELRCDPISGHTALYWYRQSLGQGLEFLIYFQGNSAPDKSGLPSDRFSAERTGGSVSTLTIQRTQQEDSAVYLCASSYNWGETQYFGPGTRLLVL.

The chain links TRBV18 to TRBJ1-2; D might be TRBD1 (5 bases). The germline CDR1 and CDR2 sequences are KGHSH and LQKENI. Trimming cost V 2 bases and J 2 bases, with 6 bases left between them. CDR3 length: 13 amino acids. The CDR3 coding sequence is TGTGCCAGCTCACCAGGGGGGAACTATGGCTACACCTTC. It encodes CASSPGGNYGYTF.

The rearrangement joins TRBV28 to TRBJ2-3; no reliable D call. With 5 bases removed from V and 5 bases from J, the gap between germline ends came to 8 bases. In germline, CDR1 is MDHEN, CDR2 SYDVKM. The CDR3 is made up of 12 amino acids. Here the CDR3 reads CASSPQRDTQYF. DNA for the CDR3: TGTGCCAGCAGTCCCCAGCGAGATACGCAGTATTTT.

This CDR3 is CASSLKWFEGKLFF. CDR3 coding DNA: TGTGCCAGCAGCTTAAAGTGGTTTGAGGGGAAACTGTTTTTT. The chain uses TRBV7-8 and TRBJ1-4, with D maybe TRBD1 (5 bases). The CDR3 sequence is 14 residues long. Deletions cut 2 bases from V and 11 bases from J, with 15 bases between. The germline gives CDR1 SGHVS, CDR2 FQNEAQ.